One and the same sample provided the 7 T cell receptor beta chains below, sequenced in a study of immune evolution from preneoplasia to lung adenocarcinoma. Data came from immunoSEQ multiplex PCR; TCRdb stores just in-frame clones and leaves some out. The repertoire holds several thousand clones, with approximately 83% as singletons. The specimen sequenced was FFPE lung adenocarcinoma in situ tissue. Receptors were obtained from an older donor with lung adenocarcinoma.

The chain has TRBV9 and TRBJ2-1, with TRBD2 matching over 15 bases. From germline, CDR1 is SGDLS and CDR2 YYNGEE. Unmatched junction bases numbered 10, after V lost 3 bases and J lost 6 bases. The CDR3 sequence is 18 residues long. The DNA of the CDR3 is TGTGCCAGCAGCGAGGGACTAGCGGGAGGCCCAAGGCCCAATGAGCAGTTCTTC. This encodes CASSEGLAGGPRPNEQFF.

The chain has TRBV15 and TRBJ2-1; D is perhaps TRBD2 (5 bases). Trimming removed 1 base from V and 7 bases from J, with 14 bases in between. Germline lookup yields CDR1 LNHNV and CDR2 YYDKDF (reference sequence). The CDR3 extends over 15 amino acids. The CDR3: CATSRVSGVANEQFF. The CDR3 DNA sequence: TGTGCCACCAGCAGAGTCTCCGGGGTAGCAAATGAGCAGTTCTTC.

The chain employs TRBV7-9 and TRBJ2-1; TRBD2 agrees at 9 bases. The CDR3 runs to 15 residues. The J segment lost 7 bases and the V segment lost 5 bases, leaving 9 bases of the junction unmatched. In germline, CDR1 is SEHNR, CDR2 FQNEAQ (reference sequence). For the CDR3, the DNA is TGTGCCAGCAGCATTAGCGGGAGATCGGGGAATGAGCAGTTCTTC. Its protein product is CASSISGRSGNEQFF.

The rearrangement joins TRBV20-1 to TRBJ1-4, with D unresolved. The CDR3 totals 10 residues. Looked up from germline, CDR1 is DFQATT and CDR2 is SNEGSKA (reference sequence). Trimming cost V 6 bases and J 8 bases, with 7 bases left between them. CDR3 sequence reads: CSALSEKLFF. The CDR3 bases are TGCAGTGCCCTCAGCGAAAAACTGTTTTTT.

This clone appeared once. This sequence joins TRBV5-1 and TRBJ1-1; 7 bases fit TRBD1. Germline-derived CDR1 and CDR2 are SGHRS and YFSETQ. The CDR3 covers 16 residues. The J segment lost 0 bases and the V segment lost 3 bases, leaving 8 bases of the junction unmatched. The DNA of the CDR3 is TGCGCCAGCAGCTACCGACAGGGAGCCCTGAACACTGAAGCTTTCTTT. Translation: CASSYRQGALNTEAFF.

The sample holds one count of this clone. The chain links TRBV11-3 to TRBJ1-1, with 7 bases matching TRBD1. After removal of 4 bases from V and 1 base from J, the junction contained 3 bases not matched to a gene. The CDR3 extends over 14 amino acids. Germline V gives CDR1 SGHNT, CDR2 YENEEA. The CDR3 here is CASSSGQKNTEAFF. CDR3 DNA: TGTGCCAGCAGCTCGGGACAGAAGAACACTGAAGCTTTCTTT.

The gene calls are TRBV10-2 and TRBJ2-1; D is ambiguous. CDR1 is WSHSY, CDR2 SAAADI, per germline. The CDR3 spans 15 residues. V dropped 0 bases and J dropped 1 base, with 7 bases sitting between them. The CDR3 region is CASSESWESYNEQFF. CDR3 sequence (DNA): TGCGCCAGCAGTGAGTCGTGGGAATCCTACAATGAGCAGTTCTTC.